This record concerns one TCR beta chain sequence. Its target antigen remains unknown. Per-nucleotide qualities are absent, and no much larger clonotype sits a single base away. For this chain, trimming is 5 bases at the V end and 4 bases at the J end, and the number of junction bases without a gene match is 5. In the germline V gene (reference sequence), CDR1 corresponds to SGHNT and CDR2 to YYREEE. The cysteine opens and the phenylalanine closes a CDR3 of 14 amino acids. The read is trimmed to its CDR3 DNA, 42 bases read in frame from base 1. TCRbeta CDR3 regions were amplified from genomic DNA using the immunoSEQ Assay, a bias-controlled multiplex PCR. Turning to the authors' computational methods: Within the assay, amplification of reference gene primers was used to estimate how many nucleated cells each sample contained. Sequence reads were collapsed and filtered to measure the absolute abundance of every unique TCRbeta CDR3 rearrangement. For each sample, productive Simpson clonality was calculated as the square root of Simpson's diversity index across productive rearrangements. TCRdb limited this immuneACCESS table to in-frame rearrangements with V and J called. A share of clones is missing; checked studies link under half to unresolved V genes, and the rest is unexplained. The DNA was the basis for D and trimming; V, J and clone size are from that table. Across this sample there are around 91,000 clones, with roughly 88% seen only once. The ten largest clones capture under 15% of the sample.

The record originates from a study of blood T cell repertoires in COVID-19 (dated by TCRdb to the early 2020s). Background for the entire study: Collaborator samples came from the United States, Italy and Spain and covered acute and convalescent phases of COVID-19. The prospective study material was composed of cDNA or gDNA derived from T cells, B-cell-depleted T cells, or PBMCs. Deeply sampled blood TCRbeta repertoires from subjects exposed to, actively infected with, or recovered from COVID-19 were included in the dataset. A freely available public database, intended as a resource for researchers studying the immune response to SARS-CoV-2, is where the repertoires were released. The samples were drawn from two sources: the first 160 participants of the ongoing ImmuneRACE study, and over 1,000 subjects contributed by 6 global collaborators. A de-identified subject ID, COVID-19 status, age in years and sex were almost always included in the sample metadata. HLA class I and class II types, where available, came from metadata supplied by the sample provider rather than from assay-based typing. On the study overall, not on this receptor specifically: The quantity of clinical and demographic metadata differed by source and by participant and was supplied without curation.

Collaborating institutions collected whole blood in K2EDTA tubes following their own protocols. For TCRbeta analysis, collaborators shipped samples in one of three forms: frozen whole blood, isolated PBMCs, or DNA extracted from either of those sample types. The V gene is TRBV5-4 and the J gene is TRBJ1-4; a stretch of 7 junction bases matches TRBD1. The sequencing input was peripheral blood. The sequence came from a human donor in a cohort sampled during active COVID-19. CDR3 protein: CASSLQGVNEKLFF. The DNA is TGTGCCAGCAGTTTGCAGGGGGTTAATGAAAAACTGTTTTTT.